This TCR beta chain was observed in a study of T-cell reconstitution after alpha-beta-depleted transplantation in children. Overall study findings and caveats: Newly produced T cells mostly provided counts and TCRbeta diversity after one year, as hyperexpanded clones declined. Reportedly, roughly two months post-transplant, alpha-beta T cells arose from several hundred expanded graft clones.

As regards this clonotype: Its target is unknown.

Preparing the TCRbeta library involved the use of unique molecular identifiers. MiXCR was run by TCRdb on the PCR reads, yielding one entry per CDR3 protein. The repertoire holds 450,000 to 550,000 distinct CDR3 sequences, with approximately 10% as singletons. J gave up 7 bases and V 2 bases, and 7 bases lay outside the gene matches. Germline CDR1 is MNHEY and CDR2 is SVGAGI. This CDR3 has 15 residues. The sample in question was PBMCs, mostly from graft donor cells, obtained 180 days after TCRalphabeta/CD19-depleted stem cell transplant. This TCR was recovered from a female patient between 2 and 15 years old who had a stem cell transplant for aplastic anemia, so the T cells may come from the graft donor. The chain has TRBV6-5 and TRBJ2-1, with TRBD2 matching over 8 bases. CDR3 amino acids: CASSYLSGSWNEQFF. The CDR3, as DNA: TGTGCCAGCAGTTACCTGAGCGGGAGTTGGAATGAGCAGTTCTTC.